Reported below is one TCR beta chain. This specimen comes from a study of CD4 T cell repertoires in COVID-19. The V and J ends lost 1 base and 6 bases respectively, with 6 bases between them. The length of the CDR3 is 12 residues. In germline, CDR1 is SNHLY, CDR2 FYNNEI. Measured with immunoSEQ multiplex PCR; TCRdb has only the in-frame clones, and not every one. The sample includes about 75,000 clones, 83% of them seen just once. The receptor comes from a human donor who had COVID-19. The material was CD4+ T cells from peripheral blood, obtained after recovery from COVID-19. The rearrangement links TRBV2 to TRBJ1-2; D perhaps matches TRBD1 (6 bases). CDR3 loop: CASSEEGDGYTF. For the CDR3, the DNA is TGTGCCAGCAGTGAAGAGGGGGATGGCTACACCTTC. Variable domain in full (rest from reference TRBV2 and TRBJ1-2): EPEVTQTPSHQVTQMGQEVILRCVPISNHLYFYWYRQILGQKVEFLVSFYNNEISEKSEIFDDQFSVERPDGSNFTLKIRSTKLEDSAMYFCASSEEGDGYTFGSGTRLTVV.